This T cell receptor beta chain originates from a study of shared clonotypes between healthy human individuals. Germline V gene data show CDR1 as SGHAT and CDR2 as FQNNGV. V lost 7 bases and J 4 bases, leaving 13 bases between the germline ends. The CDR3 has 14 amino acids. Assay used: immunoSEQ multiplex PCR; TCRdb lists only in-frame clones, some missing. The sample holds about a million clones, more than 60% seen once. This TCR derives from a man aged 18 to 30 in good health. Material for sequencing was memory CD4+ T cells sorted from blood. Subset in this sample: CD45RA-negative fraction. The chain carries TRBV11-2 and TRBJ2-2; either TRBD1 or TRBD2 may supply D (6 bases each). The CDR3 region has the DNA TGTGCCAGCACCCAGAGGGGGGTCACCGGGGAGCTGTTTTTT. It codes for CASTQRGVTGELFF.